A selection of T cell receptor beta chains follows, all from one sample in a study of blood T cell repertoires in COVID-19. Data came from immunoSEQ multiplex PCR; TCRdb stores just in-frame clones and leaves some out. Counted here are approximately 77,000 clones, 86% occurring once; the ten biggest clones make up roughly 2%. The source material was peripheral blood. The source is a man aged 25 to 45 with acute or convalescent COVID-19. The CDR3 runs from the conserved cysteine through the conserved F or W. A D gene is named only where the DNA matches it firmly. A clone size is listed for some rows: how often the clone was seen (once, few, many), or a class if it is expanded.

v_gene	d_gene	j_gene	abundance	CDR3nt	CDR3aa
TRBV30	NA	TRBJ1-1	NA	TGTGCCTGGAGGGCAGGGCCCAACACTGAAGCTTTCTTT	CAWRAGPNTEAFF
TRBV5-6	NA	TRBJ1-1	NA	TGTGCCAGCAGTTGGGACAAAAACACTGAAGCTTTCTTT	CASSWDKNTEAFF
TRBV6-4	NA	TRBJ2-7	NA	TGTGCCAGCAGTGACCAGGGGCGGAAGGTGTGGGAGCAGTACTTC	CASSDQGRKVWEQYF
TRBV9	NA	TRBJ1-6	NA	TGTGCCAGCAGCGTAGTAGCCCATTCTGATTCACCCCTCCACTTT	CASSVVAHSDSPLHF
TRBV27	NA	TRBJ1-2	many	TGTGCCAGCAGTCCCGACAAGCCTAACTATGGCTACACCTTC	CASSPDKPNYGYTF
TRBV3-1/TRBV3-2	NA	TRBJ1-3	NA	TGTGCCAGCAGCCTCTTCGGAGGAGTCAGCTCTGGAAACACCATATATTTT	CASSLFGGVSSGNTIYF
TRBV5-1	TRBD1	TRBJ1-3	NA	TGCGCCAGCAGCTTTACAGGGGGCTCATCTGGAAACACCATATATTTT	CASSFTGGSSGNTIYF
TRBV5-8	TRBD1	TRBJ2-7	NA	TGTGCCAGCAGCTCCGAGACAGGGGTAACCTACGAGCAGTACTTC	CASSSETGVTYEQYF
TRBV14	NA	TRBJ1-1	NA	TGTGCCAGCAGCCCTCGGCCGGGACTTTTGAACACTGAAGCTTTCTTT	CASSPRPGLLNTEAFF
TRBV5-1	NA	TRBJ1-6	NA	TGCGCCAGCAGCTGGGCAGCAGGGCATAATTCACCCCTCCACTTT	CASSWAAGHNSPLHF
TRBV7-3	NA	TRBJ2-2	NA	TGTGCCAGCAGCCAAGTAGTTCCCGGGGAGCTGTTTTTT	CASSQVVPGELFF
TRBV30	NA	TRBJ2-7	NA	TGTGCCTGGGAGGAGGGGCGGGGTTCCTACGAGCAGTACTTC	CAWEEGRGSYEQYF
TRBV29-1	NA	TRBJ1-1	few	TGCAGCGTTGCTTGGCAGGGGTTCGGGAACACTGAAGCTTTCTTT	CSVAWQGFGNTEAFF
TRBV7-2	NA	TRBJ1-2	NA	TGTGCCAGCAGCTTATCTCAGTTAAGCTATGGCTACACCTTC	CASSLSQLSYGYTF
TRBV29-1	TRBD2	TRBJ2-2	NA	TGCAGCGTTAATAGCGGGGGAAACACCGGGGAGCTGTTTTTT	CSVNSGGNTGELFF
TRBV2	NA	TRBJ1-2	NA	TGTGCCAGCAGTATAATTCGGGAGAACGGCTACACCTTC	CASSIIRENGYTF
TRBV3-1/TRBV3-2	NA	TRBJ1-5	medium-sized	TGTGCCAGCAGCCTTACAGCAGGGGGCAATCAGCCCCAGCATTTT	CASSLTAGGNQPQHF
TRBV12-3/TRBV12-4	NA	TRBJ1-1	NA	TGTGCCAGCAGTATGCAGGGGAACACTGAAGCTTTCTTT	CASSMQGNTEAFF
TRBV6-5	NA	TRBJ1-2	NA	TGTGCCAGCAGTTGGGGCCCGGGTGGCTACACCTTC	CASSWGPGGYTF
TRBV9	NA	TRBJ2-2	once	TGTGCCAGCAGCGAGGGGGTGGGCACCGGGGAGCTGTTTTTT	CASSEGVGTGELFF
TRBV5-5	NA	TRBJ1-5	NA	TGTGCCAGCAGCAGGGCCCTGTGGGGGGGCAATCAGCCCCAGCATTTT	CASSRALWGGNQPQHF
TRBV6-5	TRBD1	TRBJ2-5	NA	TGTGCCAGCAGGGGGACAGGGTCACAAGAGACCCAGTACTTC	CASRGTGSQETQYF
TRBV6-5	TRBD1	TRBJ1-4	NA	TGTGCCAGCAGTAACCTCGGGACAGCAGTTGAAAAACTGTTTTTT	CASSNLGTAVEKLFF
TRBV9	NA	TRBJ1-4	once	TGTGCCAGCAGCGTAAATGGAGCAACTAATGAAAAACTGTTTTTT	CASSVNGATNEKLFF
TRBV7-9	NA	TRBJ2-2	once	TGTGCCAGCCGATCGTCCTGGCGGACCGGGGAGCTGTTTTTT	CASRSSWRTGELFF
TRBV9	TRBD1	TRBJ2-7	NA	TGTGCCAGCAGCGTCGGCCGACAGGGTGACGAGCAGTACTTC	CASSVGRQGDEQYF
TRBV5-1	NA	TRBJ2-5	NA	TGCGCCAGCAGCTTTGCCGGTCAGTCGGGGGAGACCCAGTACTTC	CASSFAGQSGETQYF
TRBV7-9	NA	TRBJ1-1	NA	TGTGCCAGCAGCTTAGGTGACAGTTACACTGAAGCTTTCTTT	CASSLGDSYTEAFF
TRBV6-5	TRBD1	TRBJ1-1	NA	TGTGCCAGCTGTTACAGGGGTGAAGGGGCTTTCTTT	CASCYRGEGAFF
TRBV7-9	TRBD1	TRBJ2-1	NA	TGTGCCAGCAGCAACCTCGGGACAGGGGACAATGAGCAGTTCTTC	CASSNLGTGDNEQFF
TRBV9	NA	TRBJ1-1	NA	TGTGCCAGCAGCACTGAGGGTAACCGAAACACTGAAGCTTTCTTT	CASSTEGNRNTEAFF
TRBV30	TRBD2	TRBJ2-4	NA	TGTGCCTGGAGTGTAGGGACTAGCGGGTTTATAGCCAAAAACATTCAGTACTTC	CAWSVGTSGFIAKNIQYF
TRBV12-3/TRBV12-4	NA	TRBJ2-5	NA	TGTGCCAGCAGTGAAATCCAGGGGACCCAGTACTTC	CASSEIQGTQYF
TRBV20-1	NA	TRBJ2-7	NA	TGCAGTGCTAGTTCGGACTGGGGCTACGAGCAGTACTTC	CSASSDWGYEQYF
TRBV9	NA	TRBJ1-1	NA	TGTGCCAGCAGCGTAGGAGGCGGGTCCCCAGAAGCTTTCTTT	CASSVGGGSPEAFF
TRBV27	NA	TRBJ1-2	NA	TGTGCCAGCAGTTTAGCCCCAACAGGATATGGCTACACCTTC	CASSLAPTGYGYTF
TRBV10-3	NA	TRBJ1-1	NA	TGTGCCACCCAGGGTGCCGGCACTGAAGCTTTCTTT	CATQGAGTEAFF
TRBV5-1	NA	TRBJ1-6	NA	TGCGCCAGCAGCTTGGATGGGAGCTCCTATAATTCACCCCTCCACTTT	CASSLDGSSYNSPLHF
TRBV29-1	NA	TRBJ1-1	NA	TGCAGCGTTCCGAAGAGCGGCAGGGAGGGCACTGAAGCTTTCTTT	CSVPKSGREGTEAFF
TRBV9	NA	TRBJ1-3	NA	TGTGCCAGCAGCGGCAGGCCTGGAAACACCATATATTTT	CASSGRPGNTIYF
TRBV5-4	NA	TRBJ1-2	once	TGTGCCAGCAGCCAGGGTTTAGGGTATGGCTACACCTTC	CASSQGLGYGYTF
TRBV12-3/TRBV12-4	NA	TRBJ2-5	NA	TGTGCCAGCAGTTTTCAGGGCTGGGAGACCCAGTACTTC	CASSFQGWETQYF
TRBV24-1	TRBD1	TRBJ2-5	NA	TGTGCCACCAGAGGACAGGGCGGCATAGGGACCCAGTACTTC	CATRGQGGIGTQYF
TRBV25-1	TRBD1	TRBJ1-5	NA	TGTGCCAGCACCCCGGGACAGGGGTGGTCTCAGCCCCAGCATTTT	CASTPGQGWSQPQHF
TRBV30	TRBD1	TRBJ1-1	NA	TGTGCCTGGAGGCCGCGAGGGACAGAAAACACTGAAGCTTTCTTT	CAWRPRGTENTEAFF
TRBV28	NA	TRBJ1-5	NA	TGTGCCAGCAGCTCTGGGGCAGGGCTCAACGCGAGGCCCCAGCATTTT	CASSSGAGLNARPQHF
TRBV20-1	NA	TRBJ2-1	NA	TGCAGTGCTAGTGGCGGTAGGTCGTTTTACAATGAGCAGTTCTTC	CSASGGRSFYNEQFF
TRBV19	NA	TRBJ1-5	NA	TGTGCCAGTAGTTCTCAGCCAGGGCCCCAGCATTTT	CASSSQPGPQHF
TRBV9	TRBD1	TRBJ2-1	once	TGTGCCAGCAGCACCAGCGGGACAGGGCACAATGAGCAGTTCTTC	CASSTSGTGHNEQFF
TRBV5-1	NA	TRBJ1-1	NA	TGCGCCAGCAGCTTGTCGGGGAACATGAACACTGAAGCTTTCTTT	CASSLSGNMNTEAFF
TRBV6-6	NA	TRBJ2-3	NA	TGTGCCAGCAGTACCTTCGCGGATACGCAGTATTTT	CASSTFADTQYF
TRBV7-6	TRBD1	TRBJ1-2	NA	TGTGCCAGCAGCTTCGGGACAGGGGAACGCTACACCTTC	CASSFGTGERYTF
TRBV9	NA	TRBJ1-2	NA	TGTGCCAGCAGCGTTGGAGGGGTAGGGTATGGCTACACCTTC	CASSVGGVGYGYTF
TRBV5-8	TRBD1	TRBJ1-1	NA	TGTGCCAGCAGCTGGGACAAAGGGGGCGCGACCACTGAAGCTTTCTTT	CASSWDKGGATTEAFF
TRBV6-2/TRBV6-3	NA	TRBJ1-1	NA	TGTGCCAGCAGTTATCAGGGATGGACTGAAGCTTTCTTT	CASSYQGWTEAFF
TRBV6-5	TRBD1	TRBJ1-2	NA	TGTGCCAGCAGTTACCGTCAGGGGGCTTGGAACTATGGCTACACCTTC	CASSYRQGAWNYGYTF
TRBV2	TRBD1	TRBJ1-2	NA	TGTGCCAGCCCGAAAAACAGGGGATACACCTTC	CASPKNRGYTF